The subject of this entry is one T cell receptor beta chain. Its cognate antigen has yet to be identified. Base qualities were left out, and no much larger clone turns up one base away. The sample comes from a study of CD8 T cells in Susac syndrome (dated by TCRdb to about 2019). Describing the broader study: The study used repertoire sequencing to test whether antigen drove CD8+ T cell activation and differentiation in Susac syndrome. Clonality of the CD8+ T cell repertoire was compared between eleven to twelve healthy donors, roughly 14 Susac syndrome patients and fewer than 16 multiple sclerosis patients. What the authors observed across the whole study: The study acknowledged that relatively few individuals were included in the TCR sequencing and HLA analysis.

RNA was extracted with the RNeasy kit and about 0.5 to 1 ug was reverse transcribed using random hexamers. The immunoSEQ multiplex PCR assay, covering 54 Vbeta and 13 Jbeta segments, was used to amplify TCR beta CDR3 regions. PCR amplification bias was corrected by using a synthetic template baseline for primer optimization and computational correction. In the paper's pipeline: Only productive sequences were kept, with reads annotated to V, D and J genes according to IMGT and analyzed in immunoSEQ Analyzer. Clonality was calculated as one minus the Shannon entropy normalized by log2 of the number of productive unique sequences. For each patient and control, public and private clones were evaluated within the 100 most prevalent clones. Clones were defined as Susac-specific if absent from the healthy and MS cohorts, from 900 to 1,200 published viral clones and from other ImmuneACCESS disease sequences. TCRdb redid the processing of the public reads, applying fastp at Q25 and MiXCR, and retained in-frame beta chains. CDR3 protein duplicates are merged, each entry listing the most common genes and DNA. These V and J calls originate from TCRdb's pipeline instead of the authors' own analysis. Across this sample there are 210,000 or so distinct CDR3 sequences, with around nine tenths seen only once. The ten largest clones take up about 0.12% of the sample.

Here V drops 4 bases and J drops 4 bases, and the junction holds 9 bases not matched to any gene. Counted from cysteine to phenylalanine, this CDR3 has 17 amino acids. Just the 51-base CDR3 DNA is kept, in frame starting at base 1. Peripheral blood CD8+ and CD4+ T cells from healthy donors, Susac syndrome patients and multiple sclerosis patients were profiled by high-throughput TCR beta sequencing. Multiple sclerosis controls were treatment-naive patients with stable or active relapsing-remitting disease fulfilling revised McDonald criteria. Bulk CD8+ and CD4+ T cells were purified magnetically by negative isolation, whereas CD8+ TEMRA cells were enriched by FACS. Blood was collected in EDTA tubes and processed within 24 hours, with PBMCs isolated through density gradient centrifugation. PBMCs destined for TCR sequencing were cryopreserved in liquid nitrogen and later thawed in a 37 °C water bath. A purity of at least 90% was achieved for sorted or isolated CD4+, CD8+ and CD8+ TEMRA cells.

Material: CD8+ T cells from PBMCs. The source of this sequence is a human donor with multiple sclerosis. This chain joins TRBV12-3 or TRBV12-4 to TRBJ2-1; the junction holds 11 bases that match TRBD2. The nucleotides are TGTGCCAGCAGTTCTCCCGGGGGACTAGCGGTATACAATGAGCAGTTCTTC. Its protein product is CASSSPGGLAVYNEQFF.